This T cell receptor beta chain was sequenced during a study of blood T cell repertoires in COVID-19. Study-wide background: Italy, Spain and the United States were the sources of the convalescent and acute COVID-19 samples. Sources were T cells, B-cell-depleted T cells, or PBMCs; the material itself was cDNA or gDNA.

In the authors' workflow: Amplification from reference gene primers served as the basis for estimated nucleated cell counts. Sequenced by immunoSEQ multiplex PCR; TCRdb stores in-frame clones only, minus some. The V and J calls and clone size come from that table; D and trimming were worked out from the DNA. The sample contains under 500,000 clones, 80% to 90% of which appear only once. V lost 6 bases and J 2 bases, leaving 17 bases between the germline ends. The CDR3 spans 16 residues. In germline, CDR1 is MDHEN, CDR2 SYDVKM. The sequencing input was peripheral blood. The gene calls are TRBV28 and TRBJ1-5; no reliable D call. The clonotype comes from a woman between 25 and 40 years old with acute or convalescent COVID-19. CDR3 residues: CASSRPGGVGNQPQHF. DNA for the CDR3: TGTGCCAGCAGCCGACCGGGTGGTGTGGGCAATCAGCCCCAGCATTTT.